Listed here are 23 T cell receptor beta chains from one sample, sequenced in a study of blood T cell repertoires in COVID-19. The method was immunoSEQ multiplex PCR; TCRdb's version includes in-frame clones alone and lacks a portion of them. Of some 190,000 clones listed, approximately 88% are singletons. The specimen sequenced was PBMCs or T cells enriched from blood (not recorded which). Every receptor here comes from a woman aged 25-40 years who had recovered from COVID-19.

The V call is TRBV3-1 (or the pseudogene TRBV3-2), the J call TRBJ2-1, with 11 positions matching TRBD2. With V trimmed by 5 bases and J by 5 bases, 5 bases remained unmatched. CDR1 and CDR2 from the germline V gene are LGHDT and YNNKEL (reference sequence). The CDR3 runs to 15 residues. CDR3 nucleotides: TGTGCCAGCAGCGAAGGGACTAGCGGCCACAATGAGCAGTTCTTC. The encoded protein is CASSEGTSGHNEQFF.

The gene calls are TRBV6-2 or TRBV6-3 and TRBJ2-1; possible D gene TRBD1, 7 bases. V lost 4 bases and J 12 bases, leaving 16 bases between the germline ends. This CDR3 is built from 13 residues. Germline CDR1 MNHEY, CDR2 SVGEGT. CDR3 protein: CASSSGGPMVQFF. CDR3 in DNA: TGTGCCAGCAGTTCAGGGGGGCCCATGGTGCAGTTCTTC.

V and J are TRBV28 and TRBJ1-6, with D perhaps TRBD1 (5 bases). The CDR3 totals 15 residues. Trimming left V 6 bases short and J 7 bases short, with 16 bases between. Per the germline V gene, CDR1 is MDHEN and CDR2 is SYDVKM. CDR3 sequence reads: CASRTPGLKNSPLHF. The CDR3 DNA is TGTGCCAGCAGAACTCCGGGACTGAAAAATTCACCCCTCCACTTT.

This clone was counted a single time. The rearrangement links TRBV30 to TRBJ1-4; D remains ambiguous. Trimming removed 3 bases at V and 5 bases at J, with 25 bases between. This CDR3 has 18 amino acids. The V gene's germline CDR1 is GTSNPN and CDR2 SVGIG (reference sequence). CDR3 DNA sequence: TGTGCCTGGAGACCTAAAACCTCCCAACTTCCTAAAAATGAAAAACTGTTTTTT. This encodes CAWRPKTSQLPKNEKLFF.

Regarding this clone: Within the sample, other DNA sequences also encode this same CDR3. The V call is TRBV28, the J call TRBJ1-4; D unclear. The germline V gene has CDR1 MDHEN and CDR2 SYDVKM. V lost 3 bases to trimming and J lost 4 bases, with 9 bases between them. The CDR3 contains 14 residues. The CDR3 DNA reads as TGTGCCAGCAGTTTGGAGCAGCTTAATGAAAAACTGTTTTTT. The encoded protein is CASSLEQLNEKLFF.

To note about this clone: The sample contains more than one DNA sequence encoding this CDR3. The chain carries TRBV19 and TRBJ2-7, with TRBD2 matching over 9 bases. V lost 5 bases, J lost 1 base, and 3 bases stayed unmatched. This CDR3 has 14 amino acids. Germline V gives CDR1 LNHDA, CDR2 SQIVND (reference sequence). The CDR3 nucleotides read TGTGCCAGTAGTCGAACTAGCGGGTCCTACGAGCAGTACTTC. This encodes CASSRTSGSYEQYF.

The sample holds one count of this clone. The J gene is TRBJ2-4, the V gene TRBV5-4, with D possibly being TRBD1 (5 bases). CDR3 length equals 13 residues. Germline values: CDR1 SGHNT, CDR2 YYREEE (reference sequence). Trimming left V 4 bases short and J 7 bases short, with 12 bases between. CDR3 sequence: CASSQSRGNIQYF. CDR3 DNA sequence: TGTGCCAGCAGCCAAAGTAGGGGCAACATTCAGTACTTC. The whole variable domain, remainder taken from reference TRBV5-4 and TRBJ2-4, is ETGVTQSPTHLIKTRGQQVTLRCSSQSGHNTVSWYQQALGQGPQFIFQYYREEENGRGNFPPRFSGLQFPNYSSELNVNALELDDSALYLCASSQSRGNIQYFGAGTRLSVL.

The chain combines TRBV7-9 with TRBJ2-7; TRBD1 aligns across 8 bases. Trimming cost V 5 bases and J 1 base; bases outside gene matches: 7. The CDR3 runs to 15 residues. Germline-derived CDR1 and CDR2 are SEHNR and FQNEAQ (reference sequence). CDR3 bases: TGTGCCAGCAGCATGTCTGGGACAGGATCCTACGAGCAGTACTTC. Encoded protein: CASSMSGTGSYEQYF.

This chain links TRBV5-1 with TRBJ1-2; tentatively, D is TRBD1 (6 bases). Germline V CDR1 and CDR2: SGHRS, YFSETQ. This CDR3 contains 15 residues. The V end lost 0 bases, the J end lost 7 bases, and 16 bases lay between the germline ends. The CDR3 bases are TGCGCCAGCAGCTTGGCTGGGACACTAAGTGGTGGCTACACCTTC. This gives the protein CASSLAGTLSGGYTF.

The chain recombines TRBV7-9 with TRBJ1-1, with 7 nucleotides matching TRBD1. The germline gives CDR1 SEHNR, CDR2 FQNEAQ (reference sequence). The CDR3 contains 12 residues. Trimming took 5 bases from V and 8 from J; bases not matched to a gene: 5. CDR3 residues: CASSLRQGEAFF. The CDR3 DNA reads TGTGCCAGCAGCCTCCGACAGGGAGAAGCTTTCTTT. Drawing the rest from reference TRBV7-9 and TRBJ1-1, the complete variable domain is DTGVSQNPRHKITKRGQNVTFRCDPISEHNRLYWYRQTLGQGPEFLTYFQNEAQLEKSRLLSDRFSAERPKGSFSTLEIQRTEQGDSAMYLCASSLRQGEAFFGQGTRLTVV.

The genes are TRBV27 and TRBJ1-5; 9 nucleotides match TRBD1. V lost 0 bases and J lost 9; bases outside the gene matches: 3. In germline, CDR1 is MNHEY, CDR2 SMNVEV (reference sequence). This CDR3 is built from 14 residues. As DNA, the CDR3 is TGTGCCAGCAGTTTATCGGGACAGGGAAGGCCCCAGCATTTT. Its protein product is CASSLSGQGRPQHF.

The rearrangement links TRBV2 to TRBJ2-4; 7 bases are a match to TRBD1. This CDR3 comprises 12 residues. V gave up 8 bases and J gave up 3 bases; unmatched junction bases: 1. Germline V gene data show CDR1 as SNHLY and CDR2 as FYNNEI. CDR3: CASRDSKNIQYF. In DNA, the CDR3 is TGTGCCAGCCGGGACAGCAAAAACATTCAGTACTTC.

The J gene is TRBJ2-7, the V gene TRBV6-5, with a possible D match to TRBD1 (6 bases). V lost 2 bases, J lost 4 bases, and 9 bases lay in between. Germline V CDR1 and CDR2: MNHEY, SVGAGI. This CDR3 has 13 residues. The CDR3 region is CASSYTGQYEQYF. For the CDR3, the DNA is TGTGCCAGCAGTTACACTGGACAGTACGAGCAGTACTTC.

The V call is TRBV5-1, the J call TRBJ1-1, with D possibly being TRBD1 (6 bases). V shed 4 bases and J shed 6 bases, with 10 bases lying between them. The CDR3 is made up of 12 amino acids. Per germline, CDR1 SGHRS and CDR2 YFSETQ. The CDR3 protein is CASSVDRSEAFF. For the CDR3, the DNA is TGCGCCAGCAGCGTAGACAGGTCTGAAGCTTTCTTT.

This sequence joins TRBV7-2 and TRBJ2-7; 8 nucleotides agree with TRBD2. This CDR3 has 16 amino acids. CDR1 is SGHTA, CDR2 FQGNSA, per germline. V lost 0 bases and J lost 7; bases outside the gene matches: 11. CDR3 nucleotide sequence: TGTGCCAGCAGCTTAGCGGGTTCCAGCGGGAGTTGGGAGCAGTACTTC. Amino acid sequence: CASSLAGSSGSWEQYF. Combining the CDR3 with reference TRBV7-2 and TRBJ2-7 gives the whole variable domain GAGVSQSPSNKVTEKGKDVELRCDPISGHTALYWYRQSLGQGLEFLIYFQGNSAPDKSGLPSDRFSAERTGGSVSTLTIQRTQQEDSAVYLCASSLAGSSGSWEQYFGPGTRLTVT.

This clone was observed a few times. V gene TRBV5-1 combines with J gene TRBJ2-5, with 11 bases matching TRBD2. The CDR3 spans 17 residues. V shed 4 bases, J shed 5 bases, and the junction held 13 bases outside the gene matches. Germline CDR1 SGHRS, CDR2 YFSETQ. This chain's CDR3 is CASSPEFSSGRRETQYF. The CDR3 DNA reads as TGCGCCAGCAGCCCTGAATTTTCTAGCGGGAGGAGGGAGACCCAGTACTTC.

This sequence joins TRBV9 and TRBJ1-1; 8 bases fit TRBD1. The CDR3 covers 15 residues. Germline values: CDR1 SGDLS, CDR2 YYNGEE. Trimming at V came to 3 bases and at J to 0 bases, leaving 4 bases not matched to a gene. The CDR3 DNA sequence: TGTGCCAGCAGCGGGAGACAGGGGATGAACACTGAAGCTTTCTTT. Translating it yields CASSGRQGMNTEAFF.

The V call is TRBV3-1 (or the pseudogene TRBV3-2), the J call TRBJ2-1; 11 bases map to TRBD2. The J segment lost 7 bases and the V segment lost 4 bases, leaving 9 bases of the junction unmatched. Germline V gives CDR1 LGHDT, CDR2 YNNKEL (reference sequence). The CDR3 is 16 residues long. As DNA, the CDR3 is TGTGCCAGCAGCCTCTATACTAGCGGGAGAGTTAATGAGCAGTTCTTC. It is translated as CASSLYTSGRVNEQFF.

The CDR3 protein is CASSTWTATYEQYV. The CDR3 DNA reads TGTGCCAGCAGCACTTGGACAGCCACCTACGAGCAGTACGTC. V is TRBV21-1 and J is TRBJ2-7; the table's D call of TRBD1 was not tested on the DNA. TRBV21-1 counts as a pseudogene. This CDR3 has 14 amino acids.

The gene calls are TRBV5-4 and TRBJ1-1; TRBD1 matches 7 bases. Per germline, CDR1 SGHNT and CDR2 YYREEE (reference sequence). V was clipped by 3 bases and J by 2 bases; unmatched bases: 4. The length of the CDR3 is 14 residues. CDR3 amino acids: CASSYRGGNTEAFF. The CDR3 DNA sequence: TGTGCCAGCAGCTACAGGGGAGGAAACACTGAAGCTTTCTTT.

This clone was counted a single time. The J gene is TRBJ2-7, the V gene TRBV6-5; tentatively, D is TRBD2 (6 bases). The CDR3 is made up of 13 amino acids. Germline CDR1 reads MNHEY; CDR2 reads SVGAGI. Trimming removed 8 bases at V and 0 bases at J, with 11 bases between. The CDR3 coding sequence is TGTGCCAGCTCTCTAGCGTACTCCTACGAGCAGTACGTC. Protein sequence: CASSLAYSYEQYV.

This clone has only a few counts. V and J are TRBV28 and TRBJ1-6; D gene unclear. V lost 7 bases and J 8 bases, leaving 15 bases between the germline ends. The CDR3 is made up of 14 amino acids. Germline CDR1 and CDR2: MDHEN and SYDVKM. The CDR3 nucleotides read TGTGCCAGCAAAGCGAGCTCGATCCATTCACCCCTCCACTTT. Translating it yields CASKASSIHSPLHF. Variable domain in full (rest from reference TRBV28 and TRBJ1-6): DVKVTQSSRYLVKRTGEKVFLECVQDMDHENMFWYRQDPGLGLRLIYFSYDVKMKEKGDIPEGYSVSREKKERFSLILESASTNQTSMYLCASKASSIHSPLHFGNGTRLTVT.

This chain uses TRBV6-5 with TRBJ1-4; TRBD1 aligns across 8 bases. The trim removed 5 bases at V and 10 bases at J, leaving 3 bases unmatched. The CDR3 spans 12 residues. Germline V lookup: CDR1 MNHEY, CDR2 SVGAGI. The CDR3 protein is CASSQTGVKLFF. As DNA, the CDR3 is TGTGCCAGCAGTCAGACAGGGGTAAAACTGTTTTTT.